The rows below give T cell receptor beta chains drawn from one sample of a study of beta chain features in type 1 diabetes. Assay used: immunoSEQ multiplex PCR; TCRdb lists only in-frame clones, some missing. The sample holds a few hundred thousand clones, just over 20% seen once. The sample consisted of naive CD4+ T cells from blood. These TCRs come from a woman between 40 and 50 years old with type 1 diabetes. The CDR3 runs from the conserved cysteine through the conserved F or W. A D gene is named only where the DNA matches it firmly. Clone size is not always given. Where it is, it says once, few, many or a class for expanded clones.

few TRBJ1-1 TRBV7-9 . TGTGCCAGCAGCTTAATGGGTGGGCTCCCGGGGGGTGAAGCTTTCTTT CASSLMGGLPGGEAFF
. TRBJ2-5 TRBV29-1 TRBD1 TGCAGCGTTGAAAGGGTCGGGACAGCTCGGTACTTC CSVERVGTARYF
few TRBJ2-1 TRBV7-2 . TGTGCCAGCAGTAAATCGGGACAATCAATGCAGCAGTTCTTC CASSKSGQSMQQFF
few TRBJ2-7 TRBV25-1 . TGTGCCAGCAGTGAACAAGGGGTTCAGGAGTACTTC CASSEQGVQEYF
few TRBJ2-1 TRBV30 TRBD1 TGTGCCTGGAGGGGAACCATCGGACAGGGGACCGACAATGAGCAGTTCTTC CAWRGTIGQGTDNEQFF
few TRBJ2-7 TRBV6-5 TRBD1 TGTGCCAGCAGAAAACCGGGACAGGGGTTCGAGCAGTACTTC CASRKPGQGFEQYF
. TRBJ2-2 TRBV19 . TGTGCCAGTAGTTCAGGGGCGGCTCCAGAAAGCGGGGAGCTGTTTTTT CASSSGAAPESGELFF
. TRBJ1-2 TRBV4-3 . TGCGCCAGCAGCCGGAAGACGGACGGGGAGGTCTATGGCTACACCTTC CASSRKTDGEVYGYTF
few TRBJ1-1 TRBV4-3 . TGCGCCAGCAGCCAAGAGCGGGGGAACACTGAAGCTTTCTTT CASSQERGNTEAFF
few TRBJ2-5 TRBV7-9 . TGTGCCAGCAGCCGAGAAGAGACCCAGTACTTC CASSREETQYF
. TRBJ1-2 TRBV7-3 . TGTGCCAGCAGCTTAACCCCTGCAGGCACCTCAGATGGCTACACCTTC CASSLTPAGTSDGYTF
. TRBJ2-5 TRBV10-3 . TGTGCCATCAGAGGCGGCCAAGAGACCCAGTACTTC CAIRGGQETQYF
. TRBJ1-1 TRBV4-2 . TGTGCCAGCAGCCCCAGGGGGAACACTGAAGCTTTCTTT CASSPRGNTEAFF
few TRBJ2-7 TRBV5-1 . TGCGCCAGCAGCTTGGGGGCAGTTTCCTACGAGCAGTACTTC CASSLGAVSYEQYF
few TRBJ2-5 TRBV7-9 . TGTGCCAGCAGCCCCCAGTGGGAGACCCAGTACTTC CASSPQWETQYF
. TRBJ2-7 TRBV4-3 TRBD1 TGCGCCAGCAGCCAGACGGTCGACAGGGGCGAGCAGTACTTC CASSQTVDRGEQYF
. TRBJ1-1 TRBV5-1 . TGCGCCAGCAGTTTGAAAAGGGGCACTGAAGCTTTCTTT CASSLKRGTEAFF